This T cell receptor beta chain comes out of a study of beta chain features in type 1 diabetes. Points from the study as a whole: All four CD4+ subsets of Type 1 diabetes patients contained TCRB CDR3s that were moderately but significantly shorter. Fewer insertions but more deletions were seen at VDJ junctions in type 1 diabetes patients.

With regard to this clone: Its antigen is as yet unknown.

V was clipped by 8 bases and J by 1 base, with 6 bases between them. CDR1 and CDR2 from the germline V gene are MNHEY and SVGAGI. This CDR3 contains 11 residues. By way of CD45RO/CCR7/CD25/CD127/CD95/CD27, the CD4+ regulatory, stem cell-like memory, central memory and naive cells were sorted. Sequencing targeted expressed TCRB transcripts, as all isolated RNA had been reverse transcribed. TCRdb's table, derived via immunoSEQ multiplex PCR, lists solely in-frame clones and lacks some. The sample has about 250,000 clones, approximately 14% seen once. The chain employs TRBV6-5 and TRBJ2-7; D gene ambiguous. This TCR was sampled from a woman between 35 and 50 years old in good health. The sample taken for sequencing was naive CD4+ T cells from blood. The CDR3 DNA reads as TGTGCCAGCGCAGGTTCCTACGAGCAGTACTTC. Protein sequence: CASAGSYEQYF.